One sample yielded the 4 T cell receptor beta chains listed below, sequenced in a study of blood T cell dynamics during melanoma immunotherapy. The assay was immunoSEQ multiplex PCR, and TCRdb's table has in-frame clones only and misses some. The data hold some 13,000 clones, with 92% observed a single time. Stated time point: pre-treatment baseline. This specimen consisted of effector memory CD8+ T cells from blood, obtained from a patient treated with checkpoint blockade. Every receptor here comes from a human donor with melanoma.

The chain links TRBV4-3 to TRBJ2-2; tentative D call: TRBD2 (7 bases). Germline V gene sequence: CDR1 LGHNA, CDR2 YSLEER. This CDR3 has 15 amino acids. Trimming removed 1 base from V and 5 bases from J, with 11 bases in between. CDR3 region: CASSQGTAGTGELFF. The CDR3 DNA reads as TGCGCCAGCAGCCAAGGGACAGCGGGGACCGGGGAGCTGTTTTTT.

This clone was found once. V and J are TRBV11-2 and TRBJ2-7; TRBD1 is a possible D gene (5 bases). The germline V gene encodes CDR1 SGHAT and CDR2 FQNNGV. The CDR3 covers 16 residues. V was trimmed by 2 bases and J by 1 base, leaving 15 bases between them. The CDR3: CASSLLAGFRSYEQYF. DNA of the CDR3: TGTGCCAGCAGCTTACTTGCAGGGTTCAGATCCTACGAGCAGTACTTC.

This chain links TRBV6-5 with TRBJ1-2, with TRBD1 matching over 9 bases. This CDR3 comprises 15 residues. V gave up 2 bases and J gave up 5 bases; unmatched junction bases: 6. Germline V gene lookup returns CDR1 MNHEY and CDR2 SVGAGI. CDR3 in DNA: TGTGCCAGCAGTTACGAACAGGGGGCAAAGTATGGCTACACCTTC. This gives the protein CASSYEQGAKYGYTF.

The chain has TRBV9 and TRBJ2-7, with a possible D match to TRBD1 (5 bases). Germline CDR1 reads SGDLS; CDR2 reads YYNGEE. Trimming removed 0 bases at V and 3 bases at J, with 7 bases between. The CDR3 covers 13 residues. The CDR3 is CASSVGQSYEQYF. The CDR3 region has the DNA TGTGCCAGCAGCGTAGGACAGAGCTACGAGCAGTACTTC.